This T cell receptor (beta chain) was recovered during a study of CD4 T cells in relation to SARS-CoV-2 and coronaviruses. Study information: A couple of subjects were Hispanic; patients were roughly 8 males and a handful of females.

Study findings and constraints: The assay detects memory recall responses, not culture-primed primary responses.

As for this clone: Its matching antigen is unknown.

Clones were sequenced by immunoSEQ multiplex PCR, and TCRdb holds only the in-frame ones, with some missing. The table records tens of thousands of clones, roughly nine tenths of them present only once. Specimen: naive CD4+ T cells from PBMCs. Regarding subset: naive CD4+ T cells isolated by negative enrichment. The sequence was obtained from an adult with COVID-19.

CDR3 sequence reads: CASSSVGTRANVLTF. The CDR3 region has the DNA TGTGCCAGCAGCTCCGTCGGGACCCGGGCCAACGTCCTGACTTTC. The chain links TRBV28 to TRBJ2-6; D tentatively reads TRBD1 or TRBD2 (5 bases each). CDR3 length equals 15 residues. The germline gives CDR1 MDHEN, CDR2 SYDVKM. V was pared by 6 bases and J by 5 bases, with 14 bases between.